The clone carrying this T cell receptor beta chain has more than one count but fewer than ten. Its matching antigen is unknown. The entry originates in a study of molecular identifiers for immune sequencing clone quantification. Study at large: Replicate runs used RNA from approximately 20,000 or 100,000 naive CD8 cells, which was split five ways into aliquots, and four of those aliquots were then sequenced.

The germline CDR1 and CDR2 sequences are SGHDN and FVKESK. V gave up 2 bases and J gave up 5 bases, with 27 bases separating them. The CDR3 is 19 residues long. Findings of the study overall: Spiked Jurkat TCR RNA equivalent to one cell reportedly surfaced among about 1 million naive cells.

The authors gated naive CD8 T cells as CD8+CD4-CCR7+CD45RA+ for sorting. TCRdb fed the PCR reads into MiXCR, producing one record per CDR3 protein. The table includes 400,000 to 600,000 distinct CDR3 sequences, about 25% detected once. Sequences were obtained from naive CD8+ T cells from blood, with Jurkat cell RNA spiked in. Subset described: FACS-sorted CD8+CD4-CCR7+CD45RA+ naive T cells. The clonotype comes from a human donor in good health. Some libraries in this study had Jurkat cell RNA spiked in. The rearrangement uses TRBV14 and TRBJ2-5; a possible D gene is TRBD1 (5 bases). The CDR3: CASSQQQSGRTTVWETQYF. DNA for the CDR3: TGTGCCAGCAGCCAACAGCAAAGTGGACGGACGACAGTCTGGGAGACCCAGTACTTC. Looking up the rest from reference TRBV14 and TRBJ2-5 gives the full variable domain: EAGVTQFPSHSVIEKGQTVTLRCDPISGHDNLYWYRRVMGKEIKFLLHFVKESKQDESGMPNNRFLAERTGGTYSTLKVQPAELEDSGVYFCASSQQQSGRTTVWETQYFGPGTRLLVL.